This is a list of T cell receptor beta chains from one sample in a study of sequential checkpoint blockade in melanoma. Libraries were prepared by immunoSEQ multiplex PCR; TCRdb keeps only in-frame clonotypes and omits some of them. The sample yields a few thousand clones, roughly a third seen once. Sample: tumor tissue (inferred from file names), taken from a patient given nivolumab and ipilimumab in sequence. The receptors were sampled from a human donor with melanoma. Each CDR3 is given with its conserved first and last residue. The order of the fields is CDR3 DNA, CDR3 protein, clone size, V gene, D gene, J gene. A D gene is named only where the DNA matches it firmly. The size field is filled for only some rows; it gives once, few, many or a size class.

TGTGCCAGCAGTCGCGACAGGGTCACTGAAGCTTTCTTT | CASSRDRVTEAFF | medium-sized | TRBV28 | TRBD1 | TRBJ1-1
TGTGCCACCAGCAGAGGAGGGTATAGCGTGGAGCAGTTCTTC | CATSRGGYSVEQFF | once | TRBV15 | . | TRBJ2-1
TGTGCCAGCAGTGAAGCAAGAAGAATTCAGCCCCAGCATTTT | CASSEARRIQPQHF | . | TRBV6-1 | . | TRBJ1-5
TGTGCCGTTTCCCCCCGAGGGTACAATGAGCAGTTCTTC | CAVSPRGYNEQFF | . | TRBV19 | . | TRBJ2-1
TGTGCCAGCAGCTTTACGGGGGGACTTAGCTATGGCTACACCTTC | CASSFTGGLSYGYTF | few | TRBV11-3 | . | TRBJ1-2
TGTGCCAGTAGTACGAACAGGTTTGGGTCCTACAATGAGCAGTTCTTC | CASSTNRFGSYNEQFF | few | TRBV19 | . | TRBJ2-1
TGCGCCAGCAGTGATAGGTCGAACTCTGGAAACACCATATATTTT | CASSDRSNSGNTIYF | . | TRBV10-2 | . | TRBJ1-3
TGTGCCAGCAGTTACGCTTTAGACGAGCAGTACTTC | CASSYALDEQYF | medium-sized | TRBV6-8 | . | TRBJ2-7
TGTGCCAGCTCACCCGGGACAGGGTCCGAGCAGTACTTC | CASSPGTGSEQYF | . | TRBV18 | TRBD1 | TRBJ2-7
TGTGCCAGCAGTTCGTCAGGGCAGGGCTATGGCTACACCTTC | CASSSSGQGYGYTF | medium-sized | TRBV6-8 | . | TRBJ1-2
TGTGCCACCAGCCGGGACAGGCAGGAATTAGGAGAGCAGTACTTC | CATSRDRQELGEQYF | few | TRBV15 | TRBD1 | TRBJ2-7
TGCAGCGTCCAACTTATCAAGGCTATGGTCGGCTACACCTTC | CSVQLIKAMVGYTF | . | TRBV29-1 | . | TRBJ1-2
TGTGCCAGTAGTCGAGGCAGAAGCTCTGGAAACACCATATATTTT | CASSRGRSSGNTIYF | . | TRBV19 | . | TRBJ1-3
TGTGCCTGGAGTCCTTTAGGTACGCAGTATTTT | CAWSPLGTQYF | . | TRBV30 | . | TRBJ2-3
TGTGCCATCAGTGAGTCTGGGAGGGGACAGGGATCCGAGCAGTACTTC | CAISESGRGQGSEQYF | few | TRBV10-3 | TRBD1 | TRBJ2-7
TGTGCCTGGACTTACCGGAGGACTTTCCGAGGTACAGATACGCAGTATTTT | CAWTYRRTFRGTDTQYF | . | TRBV30 | . | TRBJ2-3
TGCGCCAGCAGCCACGAATTGGCGGGACTTCGCAATGAGCAGTTCTTC | CASSHELAGLRNEQFF | few | TRBV23-1 | . | TRBJ2-1
TGTGCCAGCACCGACAGGTTGCCCTACGAGCAGTACTTC | CASTDRLPYEQYF | few | TRBV6-8 | . | TRBJ2-7
TGTGCCAGCAGTACCGGACAGAGTACAGGCACCTTC | CASSTGQSTGTF | . | TRBV9 | . | TRBJ1-2
TGTGCCAGCAGTCCCCAAAACACCATGGGGGAAAAACTGTTTTTT | CASSPQNTMGEKLFF | few | TRBV28 | . | TRBJ1-4
TGTGCCAGCACCCCGGACTTCGGTGTCTTGTTTGGAAACACCATATATTTT | CASTPDFGVLFGNTIYF | . | TRBV6-8 | . | TRBJ1-3
TGTGCCAGCAGTGATAAAGGACAGACCTACCAAGAGACCCAGTACTTC | CASSDKGQTYQETQYF | . | TRBV6-8 | . | TRBJ2-5
TGTGCCAGCAGCTTAGGGCAGGGCACGAACACTGAAGCTTTCTTT | CASSLGQGTNTEAFF | medium-sized | TRBV11-3 | . | TRBJ1-1
TGTGCCAGCAGGCAGAATAGCGAGGCGCAGTACTTC | CASRQNSEAQYF | few | TRBV9 | . | TRBJ2-7
TGTGCCAGCGTCCTTGACAGGGGGAGTAGCCTGTTTTTT | CASVLDRGSSLFF | . | TRBV6-8 | TRBD1 | TRBJ1-4
TGTGCCAGCAGTGGTCGTTTGGGGAACACTGAAGCTTTCTTT | CASSGRLGNTEAFF | few | TRBV6-8 | . | TRBJ1-1
TGTGCCAGCAGGGCTCGCTGGGGACTAGCGGGTCCAGGGTGGGAGACCCAGTACTTC | CASRARWGLAGPGWETQYF | . | TRBV6-9 | TRBD2 | TRBJ2-5